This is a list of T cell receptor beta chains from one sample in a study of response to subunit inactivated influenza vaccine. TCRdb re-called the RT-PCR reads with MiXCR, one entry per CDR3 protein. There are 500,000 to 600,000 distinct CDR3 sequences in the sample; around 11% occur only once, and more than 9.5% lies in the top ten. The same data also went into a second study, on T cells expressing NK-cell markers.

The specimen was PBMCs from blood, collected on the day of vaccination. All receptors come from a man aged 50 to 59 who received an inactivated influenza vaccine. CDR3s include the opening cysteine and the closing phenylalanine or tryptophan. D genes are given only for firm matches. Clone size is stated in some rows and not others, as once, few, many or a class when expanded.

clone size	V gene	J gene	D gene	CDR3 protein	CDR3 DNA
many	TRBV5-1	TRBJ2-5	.	CASSAGQPPETQYF	TGCGCCAGCAGCGCGGGACAGCCTCCTGAGACCCAGTACTTC
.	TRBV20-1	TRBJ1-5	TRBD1	CSARTRQGAQRNQPQHF	TGCAGTGCTAGAACTAGACAGGGGGCGCAGCGCAATCAGCCCCAGCATTTT
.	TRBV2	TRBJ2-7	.	CASSGIQGNYEQYF	TGTGCCAGCAGTGGTATCCAGGGGAACTACGAGCAGTACTTC
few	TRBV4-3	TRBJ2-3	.	CASSQDFRQPSTDTQYF	TGCGCCAGCAGCCAAGATTTTAGGCAACCTAGCACAGATACGCAGTATTTT
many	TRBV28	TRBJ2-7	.	CASSRNYEQYF	TGTGCCAGCAGTCGCAACTACGAGCAGTACTTC
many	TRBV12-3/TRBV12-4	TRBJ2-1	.	CASSLALRDNEQFF	TGTGCCAGCAGTTTAGCTCTTCGGGACAATGAGCAGTTCTTC
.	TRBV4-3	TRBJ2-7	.	CASSQDRYTEQYF	TGCGCCAGCAGCCAAGATAGGTATACCGAGCAGTACTTC
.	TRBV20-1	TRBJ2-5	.	CSAPGGVGETQYF	TGCAGTGCTCCCGGGGGAGTAGGAGAGACCCAGTACTTC
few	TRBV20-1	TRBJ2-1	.	CSASGGNYNEQFF	TGCAGTGCTAGTGGCGGGAATTACAATGAGCAGTTCTTC
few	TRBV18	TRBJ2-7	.	CASSPPGKTYEQYF	TGTGCCAGCTCACCACCCGGGAAGACTTACGAGCAGTACTTC
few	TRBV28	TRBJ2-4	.	CASTPMAKNIQYF	TGTGCCAGCACTCCTATGGCCAAAAACATTCAGTACTTC
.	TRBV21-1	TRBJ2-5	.	CASKTIRILRPVNQETQYF	TGTGCCAGCAAAACTATTAGGATCTTAAGGCCTGTGAACCAAGAGACCCAGTACTTC
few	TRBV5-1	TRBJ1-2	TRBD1	CASSPQGAVNYGYTF	TGCGCCAGCAGTCCACAGGGGGCGGTGAACTATGGCTACACCTTC
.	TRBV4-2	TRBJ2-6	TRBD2	CASSQDFGSGRAGANVLTF	TGTGCCAGCAGCCAAGATTTTGGTAGCGGGAGGGCTGGGGCCAACGTCCTGACTTTC
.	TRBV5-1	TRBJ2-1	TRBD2	CASSKGTSGGRYNEQFF	TGCGCCAGCAGCAAGGGGACTAGCGGGGGGAGATACAATGAGCAGTTCTTC
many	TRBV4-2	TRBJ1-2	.	CASSQPGGDGYTF	TGTGCCAGCAGCCAACCCGGGGGCGATGGCTACACCTTC
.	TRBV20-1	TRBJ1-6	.	CSARPAQGVYNSPLHF	TGCAGTGCTAGACCCGCCCAGGGTGTTTACAATTCACCCCTCCACTTT
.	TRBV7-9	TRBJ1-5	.	CASSSQGNQPQHF	TGTGCCAGCAGCTCACAGGGAAATCAGCCCCAGCATTTT
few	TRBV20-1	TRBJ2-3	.	CSARGAILTDTQYF	TGCAGTGCTAGAGGGGCTATACTCACAGATACGCAGTATTTT
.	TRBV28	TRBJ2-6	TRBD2	CASSLAGLAVSGANVLTF	TGTGCCAGCAGTTTAGCGGGACTAGCGGTCTCTGGGGCCAACGTCCTGACTTTC
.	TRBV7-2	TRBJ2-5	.	CASSLMTLGAQYF	TGTGCCAGCAGCTTAATGACATTAGGGGCCCAGTACTTC
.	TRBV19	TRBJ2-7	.	CASSIDPWTEGDEQYF	TGTGCCAGTAGTATAGACCCGTGGACAGAAGGGGACGAGCAGTACTTC
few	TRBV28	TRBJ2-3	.	CASSFTRPDTQYF	TGTGCCAGCAGTTTTACCCGGCCAGATACGCAGTATTTT
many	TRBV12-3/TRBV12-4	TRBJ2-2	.	CAIPIKLSNTGELFF	TGTGCCATTCCCATTAAGCTGTCGAACACCGGGGAGCTGTTTTTT
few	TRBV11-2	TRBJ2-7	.	CASSRPQGLAEQYF	TGTGCCAGCAGCCGACCTCAGGGGTTGGCCGAGCAGTACTTC
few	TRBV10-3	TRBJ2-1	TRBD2	CAISELAGGANEQFF	TGTGCCATCAGTGAACTAGCGGGGGGCGCCAATGAGCAGTTCTTC
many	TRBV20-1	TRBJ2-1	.	CSARGSDYNEQFF	TGCAGTGCTAGGGGCTCCGACTACAATGAGCAGTTCTTC
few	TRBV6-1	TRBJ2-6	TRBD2	CASRPSGGDGANVLTF	TGTGCCAGCAGACCTAGTGGGGGGGACGGGGCCAACGTCCTGACTTTC
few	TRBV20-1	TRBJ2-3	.	CSARGVGGTDTQYF	TGCAGTGCTAGGGGGGTCGGGGGCACAGATACGCAGTATTTT
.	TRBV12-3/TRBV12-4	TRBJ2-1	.	CASSLDGRSYNEQFF	TGTGCCAGCAGTTTAGACGGGAGAAGCTACAATGAGCAGTTCTTC
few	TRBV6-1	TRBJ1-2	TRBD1	CASRQGQGLYGYTF	TGTGCCAGCAGACAAGGACAGGGGCTGTATGGCTACACCTTC
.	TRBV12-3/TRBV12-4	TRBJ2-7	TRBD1	CASSPGTGVDEQYF	TGTGCCAGCAGCCCCGGGACAGGGGTTGATGAGCAGTACTTC
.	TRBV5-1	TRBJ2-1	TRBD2	CASGLAGGEYYNEQFF	TGCGCCAGCGGGCTAGCGGGGGGAGAGTACTACAATGAGCAGTTCTTC
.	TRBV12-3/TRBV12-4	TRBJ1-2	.	CASSPGLGYGYTF	TGTGCCAGCAGCCCGGGACTTGGGTATGGCTACACCTTC
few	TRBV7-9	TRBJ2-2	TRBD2	CASSPRLARHTGELFF	TGTGCCAGCAGCCCACGACTAGCCCGGCACACCGGGGAGCTGTTTTTT
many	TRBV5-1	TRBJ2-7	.	CASSLESTYEQYF	TGCGCCAGCAGCTTGGAATCCACCTACGAGCAGTACTTC
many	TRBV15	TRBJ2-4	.	CATSRSDIQYF	TGTGCCACCAGCAGGAGTGACATTCAGTACTTC
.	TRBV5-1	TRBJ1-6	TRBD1	CASSSGQGALNSPLHF	TGCGCCAGCAGCTCAGGACAGGGGGCTTTGAATTCACCCCTCCACTTT
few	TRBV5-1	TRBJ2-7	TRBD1	CASSGGTGTDYEQYF	TGCGCCAGCAGCGGAGGGACAGGGACGGACTACGAGCAGTACTTC
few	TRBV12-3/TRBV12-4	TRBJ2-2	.	CASGKSRAGELFF	TGTGCCAGCGGAAAAAGCCGCGCCGGGGAGCTGTTTTTT
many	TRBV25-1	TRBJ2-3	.	CASRPSGTDTQYF	TGTGCCAGCAGGCCCAGTGGGACAGATACGCAGTATTTT
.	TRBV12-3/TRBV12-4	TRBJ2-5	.	CASSRGQTETQYF	TGTGCCAGCAGTCGAGGACAGACGGAGACCCAGTACTTC
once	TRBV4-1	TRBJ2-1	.	CASSRATQTEQFF	TGCGCCAGCAGCCGAGCCACTCAAACTGAGCAGTTCTTC
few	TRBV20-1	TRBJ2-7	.	CSARVGEQYF	TGCAGTGCTAGAGTGGGCGAGCAGTACTTC
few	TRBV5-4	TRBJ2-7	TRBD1	CASSGPGQGGFEQYF	TGTGCCAGCAGCGGTCCGGGACAGGGGGGATTCGAGCAGTACTTC
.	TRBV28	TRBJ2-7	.	CASSPGRGREQYF	TGTGCCAGCTCCCCTGGAAGGGGAAGGGAGCAGTACTTC
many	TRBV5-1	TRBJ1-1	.	CASSPAGATEAFF	TGCGCCAGCAGCCCAGCGGGGGCCACTGAAGCTTTCTTT
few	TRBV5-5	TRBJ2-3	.	CASSLAELGGGTQYF	TGTGCCAGCAGCTTGGCTGAACTCGGAGGAGGTACGCAGTATTTT
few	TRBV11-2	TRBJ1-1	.	CASSLIKVTGDLSTEAFF	TGTGCCAGCAGCTTAATAAAGGTGACAGGCGACCTGAGCACTGAAGCTTTCTTT
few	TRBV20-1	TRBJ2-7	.	CSARDFRSYEQYF	TGCAGTGCTAGAGATTTCAGGTCCTACGAGCAGTACTTC
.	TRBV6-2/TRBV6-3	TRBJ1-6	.	CASTKEDHSPLHF	TGTGCCAGCACCAAGGAGGATCATTCACCCCTCCACTTT
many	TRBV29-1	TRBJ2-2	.	CSVGQTTGELFF	TGCAGCGTTGGACAGACGACCGGGGAGCTGTTTTTT
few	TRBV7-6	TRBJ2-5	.	CASSLAAPRATGLQETQYF	TGTGCCAGCAGCTTAGCCGCCCCGCGAGCGACAGGTCTCCAAGAGACCCAGTACTTC
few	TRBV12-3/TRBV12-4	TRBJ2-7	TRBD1	CASWDRGSYEQYF	TGTGCCAGCTGGGACAGGGGAAGTTACGAGCAGTACTTC